This T cell receptor beta chain is from a study of T cells in localized non-small cell lung cancer. Points on this clone: Its antigen is still unknown.

The CDR3 consists of 14 residues. Germline V gene data show CDR1 as MNHNS and CDR2 as SASEGT. J gave up 4 bases and V 4 bases, and 6 bases lay outside the gene matches. Measured with immunoSEQ multiplex PCR; TCRdb has only the in-frame clones, and not every one. This sample carries 23,000 or so clones, 88% of them seen once, and the ten largest clones take roughly 29%. Points from the study as a whole: Paired adjacent lung recovered a median about 60 of the top 100 tumor clones. Increased T cell density in blood showed an association with longer overall survival. Measurement of T cell clonality placed uninvolved adjacent lung highest, above the level in tumor. Heterogeneity is still possible, as just one tumor region was sequenced.

The chain joins TRBV6-1 to TRBJ2-7; 8 nucleotides line up with TRBD1. Sequences were derived from peripheral blood mononuclear cells, sampled before any cancer treatment. This TCR came from a male donor aged 60 or over with stage II lung adenocarcinoma. This chain's CDR3 is CASSANRGEYEQYF. The CDR3 DNA reads TGTGCCAGCAGTGCTAACAGGGGGGAGTACGAGCAGTACTTC.